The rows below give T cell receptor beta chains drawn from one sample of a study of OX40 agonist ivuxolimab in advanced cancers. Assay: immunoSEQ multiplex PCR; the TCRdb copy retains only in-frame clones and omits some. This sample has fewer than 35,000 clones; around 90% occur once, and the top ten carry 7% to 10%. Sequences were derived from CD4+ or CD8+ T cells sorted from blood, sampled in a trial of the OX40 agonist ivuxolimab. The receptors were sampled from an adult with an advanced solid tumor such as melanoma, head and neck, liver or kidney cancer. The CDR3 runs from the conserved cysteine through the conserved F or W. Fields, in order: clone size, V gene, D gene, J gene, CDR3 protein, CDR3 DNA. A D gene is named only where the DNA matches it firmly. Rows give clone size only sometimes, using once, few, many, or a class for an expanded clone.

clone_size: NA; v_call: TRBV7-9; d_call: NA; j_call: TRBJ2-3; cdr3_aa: CASSASGTDTQYF; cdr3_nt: TGTGCCAGCAGCGCCTCTGGAACAGATACGCAGTATTTT
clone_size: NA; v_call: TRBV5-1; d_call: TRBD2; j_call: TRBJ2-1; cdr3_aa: CASSLKISGYNEQFF; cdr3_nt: TGCGCCAGCAGCTTGAAGATTAGCGGGTACAATGAGCAGTTCTTC
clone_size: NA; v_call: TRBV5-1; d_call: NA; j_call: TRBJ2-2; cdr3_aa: CASSFGGPGTGELFF; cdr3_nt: TGCGCCAGCAGCTTTGGCGGGCCAGGCACCGGGGAGCTGTTTTTT
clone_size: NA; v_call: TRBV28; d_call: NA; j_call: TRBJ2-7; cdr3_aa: CASSLLAGREQYF; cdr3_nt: TGTGCCAGCAGTTTATTGGCAGGGCGCGAGCAGTACTTC
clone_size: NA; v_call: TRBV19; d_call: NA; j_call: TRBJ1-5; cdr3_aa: CASSIDTSRGAIQPQHF; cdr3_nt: TGTGCCAGTAGTATAGATACGAGTAGGGGGGCAATTCAGCCCCAGCATTTT
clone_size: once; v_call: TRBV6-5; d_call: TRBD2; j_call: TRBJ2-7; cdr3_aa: CASTILAGVSYEQYF; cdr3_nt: TGTGCCAGCACTATTCTAGCGGGAGTCTCCTACGAGCAGTACTTC
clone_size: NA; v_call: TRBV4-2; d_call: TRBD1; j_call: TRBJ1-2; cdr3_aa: CASSQEDRGNYGYTF; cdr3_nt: TGTGCCAGCAGCCAAGAGGACAGGGGGAACTATGGCTACACCTTC
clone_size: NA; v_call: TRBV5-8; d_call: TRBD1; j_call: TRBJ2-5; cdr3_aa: CASSDGQGIGETQYF; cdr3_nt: TGTGCCAGCAGCGACGGACAGGGTATCGGGGAGACCCAGTACTTC
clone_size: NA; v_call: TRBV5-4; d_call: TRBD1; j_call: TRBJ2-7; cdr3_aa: CASSLPGQGVREQYF; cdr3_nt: TGTGCCAGCAGCTTGCCGGGACAGGGGGTCCGCGAGCAGTACTTC
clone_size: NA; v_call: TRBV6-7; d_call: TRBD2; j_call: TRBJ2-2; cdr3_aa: CANHPGTSGRGGGTGELFF; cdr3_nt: TGTGCCAACCATCCCGGGACTAGCGGGAGAGGGGGAGGCACCGGGGAGCTGTTTTTT
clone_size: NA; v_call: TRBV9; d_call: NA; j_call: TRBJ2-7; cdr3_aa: CASSVEAGSYEQYF; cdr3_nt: TGTGCCAGCAGCGTAGAGGCGGGCTCCTACGAGCAGTACTTC
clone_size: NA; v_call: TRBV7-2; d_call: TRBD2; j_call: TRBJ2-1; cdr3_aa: CASSLELAGVGQFF; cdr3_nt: TGTGCCAGCAGCTTAGAATTGGCGGGAGTTGGGCAGTTCTTC
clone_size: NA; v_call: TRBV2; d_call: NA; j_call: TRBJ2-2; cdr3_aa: CASSELPQGGELFF; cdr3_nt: TGTGCCAGCAGTGAACTTCCCCAAGGCGGGGAGCTGTTTTTT
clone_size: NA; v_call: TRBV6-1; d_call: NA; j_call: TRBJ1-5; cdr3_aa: CASSEIGNQPQHF; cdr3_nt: TGTGCCAGCAGTGAAATAGGGAATCAGCCCCAGCATTTT
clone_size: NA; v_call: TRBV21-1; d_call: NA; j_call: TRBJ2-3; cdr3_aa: CASSPPGLARSDTQYF; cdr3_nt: TGTGCCAGCAGCCCTCCGGGCCTCGCTCGGTCAGATACGCAGTATTTT
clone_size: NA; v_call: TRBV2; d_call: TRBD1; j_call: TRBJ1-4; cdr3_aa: CASSERDREEKLFF; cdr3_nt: TGTGCCAGCAGTGAACGTGACAGGGAGGAAAAACTGTTTTTT
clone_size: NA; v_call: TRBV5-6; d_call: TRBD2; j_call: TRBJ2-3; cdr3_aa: CASSRGLAPHSSTDTQYF; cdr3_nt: TGTGCCAGCAGCCGTGGACTAGCGCCCCACTCTAGCACAGATACGCAGTATTTT
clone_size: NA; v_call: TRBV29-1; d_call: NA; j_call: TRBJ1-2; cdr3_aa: CSVEQGRIGYTF; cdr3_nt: TGCAGCGTTGAACAGGGGAGAATAGGCTACACCTTC
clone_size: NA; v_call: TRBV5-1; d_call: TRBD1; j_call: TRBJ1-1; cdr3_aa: CASSSQGASTEAFF; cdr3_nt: TGCGCCAGCAGCTCTCAGGGGGCAAGCACTGAAGCTTTCTTT
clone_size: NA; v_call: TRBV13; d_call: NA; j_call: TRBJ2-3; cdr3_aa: CASSPTRDTDNTQYF; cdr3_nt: TGTGCCAGCAGCCCAACACGGGACACAGATAATACGCAGTATTTT
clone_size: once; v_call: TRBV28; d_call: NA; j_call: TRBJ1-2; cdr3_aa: CASTSPGVYGYTF; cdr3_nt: TGTGCCAGCACCTCTCCAGGGGTCTATGGCTACACCTTC
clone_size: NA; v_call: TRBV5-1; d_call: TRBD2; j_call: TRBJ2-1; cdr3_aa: CASSWEGSGRKFF; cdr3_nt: TGCGCCAGCAGCTGGGAGGGAAGCGGGCGGAAGTTCTTC
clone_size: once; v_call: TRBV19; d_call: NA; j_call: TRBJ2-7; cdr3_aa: CASTQTSREPYEQYF; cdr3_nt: TGTGCCAGTACTCAAACCTCCCGGGAACCCTACGAGCAGTACTTC
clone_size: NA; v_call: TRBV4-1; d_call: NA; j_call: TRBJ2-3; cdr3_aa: CASSHRDSPTDTQYF; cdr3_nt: TGCGCCAGCAGCCACCGGGACTCCCCCACAGATACGCAGTATTTT
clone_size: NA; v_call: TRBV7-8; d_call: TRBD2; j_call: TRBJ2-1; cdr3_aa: CASSVLTGGDNEQFF; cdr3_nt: TGTGCCAGCAGCGTCTTGACGGGAGGGGACAATGAGCAGTTCTTC
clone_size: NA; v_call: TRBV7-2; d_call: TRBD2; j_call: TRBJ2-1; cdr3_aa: CASSLVGAGGPYEQFF; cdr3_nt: TGTGCCAGCAGCTTAGTCGGGGCGGGAGGGCCTTATGAGCAGTTCTTC
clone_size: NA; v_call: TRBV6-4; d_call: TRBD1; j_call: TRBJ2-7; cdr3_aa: CASNDRGTYEQYF; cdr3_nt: TGTGCCAGCAACGACAGGGGGACCTACGAGCAGTACTTC
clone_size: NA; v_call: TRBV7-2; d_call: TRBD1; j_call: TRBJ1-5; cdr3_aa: CASSPSGGVYGAQHF; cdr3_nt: TGTGCCAGCAGCCCCTCAGGGGGGGTTTATGGAGCCCAGCATTTT